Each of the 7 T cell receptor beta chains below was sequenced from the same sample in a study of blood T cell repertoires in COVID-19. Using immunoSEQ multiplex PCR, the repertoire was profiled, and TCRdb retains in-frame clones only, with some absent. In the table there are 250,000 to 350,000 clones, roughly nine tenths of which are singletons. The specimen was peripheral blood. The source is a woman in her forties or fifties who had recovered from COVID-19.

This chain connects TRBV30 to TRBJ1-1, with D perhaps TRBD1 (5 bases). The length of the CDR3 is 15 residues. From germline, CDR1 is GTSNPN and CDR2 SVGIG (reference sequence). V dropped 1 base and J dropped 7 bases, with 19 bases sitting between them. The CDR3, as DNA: TGTGCCTGGAGTGCCCTCGGGGGACGGCTACTTGAAGCTTTCTTT. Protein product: CAWSALGGRLLEAFF.

The CDR3 region is CASTRATGGMREGMYEQYF. As DNA, the CDR3 is TGTGCCAGCACCCGGGCGACAGGGGGCATGAGGGAGGGCATGTACGAGCAGTACTTC. The genes are TRBV5-4 and TRBJ2-7, with 10 bases matching TRBD1. Germline V CDR1 and CDR2: SGHNT, YYREEE (reference sequence). The CDR3 covers 19 residues. V shed 6 bases and J 4 bases; nucleotides not matched to a gene: 22.

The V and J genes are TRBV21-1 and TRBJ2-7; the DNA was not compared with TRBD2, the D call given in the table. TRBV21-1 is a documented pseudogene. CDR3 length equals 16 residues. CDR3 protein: CASSKATGKREYEQYF. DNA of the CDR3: TGTGCCAGCAGCAAAGCCACAGGTAAGCGGGAGTACGAGCAGTACTTC.

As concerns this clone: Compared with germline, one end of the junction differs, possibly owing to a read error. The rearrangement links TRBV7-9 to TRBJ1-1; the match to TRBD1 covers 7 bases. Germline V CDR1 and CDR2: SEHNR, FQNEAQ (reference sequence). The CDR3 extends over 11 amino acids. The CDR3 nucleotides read TGTGCCAGCAACTTACAGGGGGAAGCTTTCTTT. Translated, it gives CASNLQGEAFF.

The DNA of the CDR3 is TGCGCCAGCAAGGGACTAGCGGGAGTGCAAGAGACCCAGTACTTC. Translation: CASKGLAGVQETQYF. The rearrangement links TRBV5-1 to TRBJ2-5, with TRBD2 identical over 14 bases. This CDR3 comprises 15 residues. The V segment lost 6 bases and the J segment 2 bases; nucleotides outside the gene matches: 3. The germline V gene encodes CDR1 SGHRS and CDR2 YFSETQ.

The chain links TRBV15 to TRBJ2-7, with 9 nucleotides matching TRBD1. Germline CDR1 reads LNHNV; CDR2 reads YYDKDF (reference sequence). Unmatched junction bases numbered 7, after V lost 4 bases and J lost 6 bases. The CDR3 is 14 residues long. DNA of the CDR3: TGTGCCACCAGCATGGGACAGGGAGGACGCGAGCAGTACTTC. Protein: CATSMGQGGREQYF.

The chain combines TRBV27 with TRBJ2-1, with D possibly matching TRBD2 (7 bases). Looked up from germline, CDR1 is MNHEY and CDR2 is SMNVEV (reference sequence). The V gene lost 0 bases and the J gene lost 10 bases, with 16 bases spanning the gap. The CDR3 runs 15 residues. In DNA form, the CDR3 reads TGTGCCAGCAGTTTATCTCCCTTGAGGGGGGGAGAGCAGTTCTTC. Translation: CASSLSPLRGGEQFF.